These T cell receptor beta chains were read from a single sample in a study of T cell responses to AZD1222 COVID-19 vaccine. The protocol was immunoSEQ multiplex PCR, while the TCRdb copy is restricted to in-frame clones and leaves out a portion. Seen here are around 180,000 clones, about 86% observed once, and the top ten hold over 6%. The sample was peripheral blood, taken on day 0 of AZD1222 vaccination. Source of these receptors: an adult in good health. Both conserved end residues are part of each CDR3. The D gene is left open where the match is weak. The size field is filled for only some rows; it gives once, few, many or a size class.

d_call j_call clone_size v_call cdr3_nt cdr3_aa
TRBD1 TRBJ2-7 . TRBV5-1 TGCGCCAGCAGCCAGGGGGACAGGCTAGACCATCCGTACTTC CASSQGDRLDHPYF
. TRBJ2-7 . TRBV6-6 TGTGCCAGCAGCCCTACCCTGGGGGCGCGAAACTACGAGCAGTACTTC CASSPTLGARNYEQYF
TRBD2 TRBJ2-3 . TRBV7-2 TGTGCCAGCAGCTTAGCTAGCGGGGGGACAGATACGCAGTATTTT CASSLASGGTDTQYF
. TRBJ1-2 once TRBV27 TGTGCCATCCGGACGGGGCTTCGCTACACCTTC CAIRTGLRYTF
TRBD1 TRBJ2-5 few TRBV7-9 TGTGCCAGCAGCTCAAAGGACAGGCCTTTGGAGACCCAGTACTTC CASSSKDRPLETQYF
. TRBJ2-2 . TRBV24-1 TGTGCCACTCGGGGGGGAGGACAGGGGATTGGGAAGAACACCGGGGAGCTGTTTTTT CATRGGGQGIGKNTGELFF
TRBD2 TRBJ2-7 . TRBV28 TGTGCCAGCACCTCAACCGGGACTAGCAACGAGCAGTACTTC CASTSTGTSNEQYF
. TRBJ1-2 . TRBV12-3/TRBV12-4 TGTGCCAGCAGCCGAAAAATGAGAGGCTACACCTTC CASSRKMRGYTF
TRBD1 TRBJ1-2 . TRBV6-5 TGTGCCAGCAGCAGGGGGGCTACTAACTATGGCTACACCTTC CASSRGATNYGYTF
. TRBJ2-5 . TRBV5-4 TGTGCCAGCAGCCGGATGGGCGCCCAGCGGGAGACCCAGTACTTC CASSRMGAQRETQYF
. TRBJ2-2 . TRBV10-3 TGTGCCATCAGTGAGGGAACCGGGGAGCTGTTTTTT CAISEGTGELFF
. TRBJ2-7 few TRBV5-4 TGTGCCAGCAGCACGCGGGACACCACCTACGAGCAGTACTTC CASSTRDTTYEQYF
. TRBJ1-6 few TRBV10-3 TGTGCCATCAGCTCTACCGGAATTAGCTCTGGATCACCCCTCCACTTT CAISSTGISSGSPLHF
TRBD1 TRBJ2-2 . TRBV3-1/TRBV3-2 TGTGCCAGCAGTTCCGGGACAGGGGGCTCCGGGGAGCTGTTTTTT CASSSGTGGSGELFF
. TRBJ2-7 . TRBV27 TGTGCCAGCAGTTTAACGACAGAGTACGAGCAGTACTTC CASSLTTEYEQYF
TRBD1 TRBJ2-7 . TRBV5-5 TGTGCCAGCAGCTTGGAGGACAGGTTGCGCTACGAGCAGTACTTC CASSLEDRLRYEQYF
TRBD1 TRBJ1-6 . TRBV7-9 TGTGCCAGCAGCTTACGGACAGGGAGGAATTCACCCCTCCACTTT CASSLRTGRNSPLHF
. TRBJ1-1 . TRBV27 TGTGCCAGCAGCCTTGGGGGGGACACTGAAGCTTTCTTT CASSLGGDTEAFF
TRBD1 TRBJ1-6 . TRBV4-1 TGCGCCAGCAGCCCCGAGAGGGGACAGAATAATTCACCCCTCCACTTT CASSPERGQNNSPLHF
. TRBJ2-1 . TRBV24-1 TGTGCCACCAGTGGTCCAGGTCTTCAGGGGAACAATGAGCAGTTCTTC CATSGPGLQGNNEQFF
. TRBJ1-4 . TRBV15 TGTGCCACCAGCGGGAGGCGGGAGGCTAATGAAAAACTGTTTTTT CATSGRREANEKLFF
. TRBJ2-1 once TRBV9 TGTGCCAGCAGCGTACGGGGGGCCAATAGAGATGAGCAGTTCTTC CASSVRGANRDEQFF
TRBD1 TRBJ1-2 . TRBV18 TGTGCCAGCTCACCAGAACCAGAACAGGGGAAGTCCCATGGCTACACCTTC CASSPEPEQGKSHGYTF
. TRBJ2-7 few TRBV25-1 TGTGCCAGCAGTCGGGGCCCCTACGAGCAGTACTTC CASSRGPYEQYF
TRBD1 TRBJ1-2 once TRBV5-3 TGTGCCAGAAGCTTGTTTGGAACAGGGGCGACAAGATATTATGGCTACACCTTC CARSLFGTGATRYYGYTF
TRBD1 TRBJ1-6 . TRBV27 TGTGCCAGCAGTGCCGGGACAGTCAATTCACCCCTCCACTTT CASSAGTVNSPLHF
TRBD2 TRBJ2-1 . TRBV9 TGTGCCAGCAGCGTAGTCCCGCGGGGGGACAATGAGCAGTTCTTC CASSVVPRGDNEQFF
TRBD1 TRBJ1-5 . TRBV19 TGTGCCAGTAGCAGGGGGTTGGAGCCCCAGCATTTT CASSRGLEPQHF
. TRBJ1-1 . TRBV4-2 TGTGCCAGCAGCCGCAACGTCCGGGAAACTGAAGCTTTCTTT CASSRNVRETEAFF
. TRBJ2-4 . TRBV24-1 TGTGCCACCAGTGCCTACCTTGGGGAAGCCAAAAACATTCAGTACTTC CATSAYLGEAKNIQYF
. TRBJ2-7 . TRBV4-1 TGCGCCAGCAGCCAAACCCCGGGGAGCTCCTACGAGCAGTACTTC CASSQTPGSSYEQYF
. TRBJ1-5 . TRBV5-1 TGCGCCAGCAGCTTGACCGGGACGCCGAATCAGCCCCAGCATTTT CASSLTGTPNQPQHF
TRBD1 TRBJ1-6 . TRBV4-1 TGCGCCAGCAGACTACAGGGGGTCGGGAATTCACCCCTCCACTTT CASRLQGVGNSPLHF
. TRBJ2-1 . TRBV28 TGTGCCAGCAGTTTTGTGAGGGGGATCTCCTACAATGAGCAGTTCTTC CASSFVRGISYNEQFF
TRBD2 TRBJ2-3 . TRBV15 TGTGCCACCAGTACTCGGCGGGGGTCAGATACGCAGTATTTT CATSTRRGSDTQYF
TRBD2 TRBJ2-7 . TRBV5-6 TGTGCCAGCAGCTTGGTCGGGGGACTAGCCTACGAGCAGTACTTC CASSLVGGLAYEQYF
TRBD2 TRBJ2-7 . TRBV11-2 TGTGCCAGCAGCCTCACTGGCGGGGGATCCTACGAGCAGTACTTC CASSLTGGGSYEQYF
. TRBJ1-2 . TRBV28 TGTGCCAGCAGTTTGCAGCTAAGCTATGGCTACACCTTC CASSLQLSYGYTF
. TRBJ1-2 . TRBV6-5 TGTGCCAGCAGTTACGCAGGGGCGCGGGAAAATGGCTACACCTTC CASSYAGARENGYTF
TRBD2 TRBJ2-7 few TRBV9 TGTGCCAGCAGCGTAGGGGCTAGCGGCCTCTACGAGCAGTACTTC CASSVGASGLYEQYF
. TRBJ1-1 . TRBV6-6 TGTGCCAGCACCGCCTATCCCGACAGGCCGAACACTGAAGCTTTCTTT CASTAYPDRPNTEAFF
. TRBJ2-7 many TRBV4-1 TGCGCCAGCAGCCAACCTCCGGGCGGGGGCCCAATATCCTTC CASSQPPGGGPISF
. TRBJ2-7 few TRBV9 TGTGCCAGCAGCGTAGGGTTCGGACAAGGGACGTACGAGCAGTACTTC CASSVGFGQGTYEQYF
TRBD1 TRBJ1-2 . TRBV18 TGTGCCAGCTCACAGGACAGGGTAAACTATGGCTACACCTTC CASSQDRVNYGYTF
TRBD1 TRBJ1-6 . TRBV6-5 TGTGCCAGCAGTTACGCCGGGACAGGGCGCACACCCCTCCACTTT CASSYAGTGRTPLHF
TRBD1 TRBJ1-1 . TRBV24-1 TGTGCCACCAGGGGCACAGGGGCAAACACTGAAGCTTTCTTT CATRGTGANTEAFF
TRBD2 TRBJ2-3 . TRBV3-1/TRBV3-2 TGTGCCAGCAGCCTTCAGACTAGCGGGGGAATAGATACGCAGTATTTT CASSLQTSGGIDTQYF
. TRBJ1-5 . TRBV19 TGTGCCAGTAGTATAGTTCAAGGGGGCAATCAGCCCCAGCATTTT CASSIVQGGNQPQHF
. TRBJ2-1 . TRBV28 TGTGCCAGCAGTTCAGGGCGGACGGGCTCCAATGAGCAGTTCTTC CASSSGRTGSNEQFF
. TRBJ1-2 . TRBV28 TGTGCCAGCAGACGAAGAGACAGACCCGCTAGCTATGGCTACACCTTC CASRRRDRPASYGYTF
. TRBJ2-3 . TRBV19 TGTGCCAGTAGAGAGACAGGGACTAGCACAGATACGCAGTATTTT CASRETGTSTDTQYF
. TRBJ2-5 . TRBV9 TGTGCCAGCAGCGAGATTGTGGATACGGAGACCCAGTACTTC CASSEIVDTETQYF
TRBD1 TRBJ1-4 . TRBV6-6 TGTGCCAGCAGTGGCCGGGACAGCGCTCAAAAACTGTTTTTT CASSGRDSAQKLFF
. TRBJ1-6 . TRBV6-1 TGTGCCAGCAGTGAACGGGCAGCCTATAATTCACCCCTCCACTTT CASSERAAYNSPLHF
. TRBJ2-7 . TRBV5-1 TGCGCCAGCAGCCTGGGTCCGGGGACTGGCGAGCAGTACTTC CASSLGPGTGEQYF